The 23 T cell receptor beta chains below come from one sample, sequenced in a study of post-analysis software for immune sequencing data (dated by TCRdb to 2014 to 2015). Results and caveats for the whole study, not just this receptor: Patients showed significantly higher frequencies than controls for a handful of TRBV segments, among them TRBV5-6, TRBV5-1 and TRBV20-1.

The library relied on PCR. TCRdb records Illumina HiSeq 2500 as the sequencer. Unique molecular identifiers were incorporated into TCR beta cDNA libraries to reduce PCR and sequencing biases. TCRdb redid the processing of the public reads, applying fastp at Q25 and MiXCR, and retained in-frame beta chains. Every CDR3 protein is listed once, alongside the most common genes and DNA of its rows. This sample comprises 750,000 to 900,000 distinct CDR3 sequences, around 45% of them detected only once. Together, the top ten hold 4.9% of the sample. These receptors have no known antigen. The sample taken for sequencing was blood. All receptors derive from a girl aged 5 to 17 with multiple sclerosis.

V and J are TRBV12-3 or TRBV12-4 and TRBJ2-4, with D perhaps assigned TRBD1 or TRBD2 (5 bases each). Gene TRBJ2-7 matches the end of the DNA better, so the J call may be wrong. This CDR3 contains 15 residues. CDR3 bases: TGTGCCAGCAGTTTAAGGGGAGAGGGGAACCTCGAGCAGTACTTC. Amino acid sequence: CASSLRGEGNLEQYF.

This clonotype was seen only a few times. The chain couples TRBV4-3 to TRBJ2-7, with 8 bases fitting TRBD2. Looked up from germline, CDR1 is LGHNA and CDR2 is YSLEER. This CDR3 has 17 amino acids. The V gene end was trimmed by 0 bases and the J gene end by 3 bases; junction bases not matched to a gene: 10. The CDR3 DNA reads TGCGCCAGCAGCCAAGATGAAGCGGGAGCCCTTGGCTACGAGCAGTACTTC. Its protein product is CASSQDEAGALGYEQYF.

This clonotype was seen a few times. The chain joins TRBV12-3 or TRBV12-4 to TRBJ2-7; 8 bases are a match to TRBD2. J lost 1 base, V lost 1 base, and 12 bases had no gene match. This CDR3 has 18 residues. The DNA for the CDR3 is TGTGCCAGCAGTTTAGTCTCCCCCCGTCTAGCGGGTTCCTACGAGCAGTACTTC. Its protein is CASSLVSPRLAGSYEQYF.

Regarding this clonotype: Just one base apart from a much larger clone, this may be a read error. This chain uses TRBV5-1 with TRBJ2-7; D gene uncertain. Germline assignment: CDR1 SGHRS and CDR2 YFSETQ. V was shortened by 0 bases and J by 2 bases, with 9 bases between the two germline ends. The CDR3 has 14 amino acids. CDR3 in DNA: TGCGCCAGCAGCTTGGCGGCGTTCGCCTACGAGCAGTACTTC. Amino acid sequence: CASSLAAFAYEQYF.

V usage is TRBV7-3 and J usage is TRBJ1-1; D gene uncertain. CDR3 length: 10 amino acids. V was clipped by 9 bases and J by 7 bases, with 9 bases between them. Germline CDR1 and CDR2: SGHTA and FQGTGA. The DNA for the CDR3 is TGTGCCAGTATTGGCGGTGAAGCTTTCTTT. Translated, it gives CASIGGEAFF.

The rearrangement links TRBV20-1 to TRBJ2-4; D is possibly TRBD2 (6 bases). Looked up from germline, CDR1 is DFQATT and CDR2 is SNEGSKA (reference sequence). CDR3 length equals 15 residues. V was pared by 5 bases and J by 1 base, with 15 bases between. The CDR3, as DNA: TGCAGTGCTCCCGTGGCGGGAACTGCCAAAAACATTCAGTACTTC. Translating it yields CSAPVAGTAKNIQYF.

The CDR3 region is CASSDLDYGYTF. The DNA for the CDR3 is TGTGCCAGCAGTGATCTGGACTATGGCTACACCTTC. The chain carries TRBV2 and TRBJ1-2; D is uncertain. CDR3 length equals 12 residues. Trimming pared 3 bases from V and 3 bases from J, leaving 5 bases between. Per the germline V gene, CDR1 is SNHLY and CDR2 is FYNNEI.

The CDR3 nucleotides read TGTGCCAGCAGTTTGTTATTCGGGCGCGGCAATGAGCAGTTCTTC. This translates into CASSLLFGRGNEQFF. The V call is TRBV12-3 or TRBV12-4, the J call TRBJ2-1; D remains ambiguous. The ends were cut back, 3 bases at V and 6 bases at J, with 15 bases in the middle. The CDR3 is 15 residues long.

The V gene is TRBV10-3, the J gene TRBJ2-7; a possible D gene is TRBD2 (5 bases). Per the germline V gene, CDR1 is ENHRY and CDR2 is SYGVKD. This CDR3 has 15 residues. Deletions cut 6 bases from V and 0 bases from J, with 15 bases between. The CDR3 DNA reads as TGTGCCATCAGGGAGCTCGGGGAAAGCTCCTACGAGCAGTACTTC. Amino acids: CAIRELGESSYEQYF.

V and J are TRBV7-2 and TRBJ2-7; 7 positions agree with TRBD1. Germline V gene data show CDR1 as SGHTA and CDR2 as FQGNSA. CDR3 length: 13 amino acids. V dropped 6 bases and J dropped 6; count of bases not matched to a gene: 8. The CDR3 DNA reads TGTGCCAGCAGTCGACAGGGTTTAACCGAGCAGTACTTC. The encoded protein is CASSRQGLTEQYF.

The chain links TRBV29-1 to TRBJ2-3; TRBD2 aligns across 8 bases. The CDR3 runs to 14 residues. With 4 bases clipped from V and 0 bases from J, the junction kept 3 bases outside the gene matches. Germline V gene data show CDR1 as SQVTM and CDR2 as ANQGSEA. The CDR3 loop reads CSVVQRGSTDTQYF. CDR3 DNA: TGCAGCGTTGTTCAGCGGGGGAGCACAGATACGCAGTATTTT.

The CDR3 nucleotides are TGTGCCAGCACCAGCGGACAGGGTGATAATTCACCCCTCCACTTT. It encodes CASTSGQGDNSPLHF. V gene TRBV2 combines with J gene TRBJ1-6; 8 bases fit TRBD1. Looked up from germline, CDR1 is SNHLY and CDR2 is FYNNEI. The V segment lost 7 bases and the J segment 5 bases; nucleotides outside the gene matches: 7. CDR3 length: 15 amino acids.

Points on this clonotype: A read error is possible here, since a much larger clone lies one base away. The rearrangement joins TRBV7-8 to TRBJ2-7, with TRBD2 matching 7 bases. The CDR3 loop spans 13 amino acids. Germline CDR1 SGHVS, CDR2 FQNEAQ. The J segment lost 6 bases and the V segment lost 2 bases, leaving 4 bases of the junction unmatched. CDR3 DNA: TGTGCCAGCAGCTTAAAGCGGGACCGCGAGCAGTACTTC. This gives the protein CASSLKRDREQYF.

The chain recombines TRBV6-1 with TRBJ2-7; TRBD2 agrees at 9 bases. The CDR3 spans 15 residues. Germline loops: CDR1 MNHNS, CDR2 SASEGT. Trimming took 5 bases from V and 3 from J; bases not matched to a gene: 8. The CDR3 region has the DNA TGTGCCAGCAGTCAACGGACTAGCGTCCTCTACGAGCAGTACTTC. Translated, it gives CASSQRTSVLYEQYF.

On this clonotype itself: An end of the junction differs from the germline gene, which may be a read error. This chain joins TRBV7-7 and TRBJ2-7, with D tentatively TRBD2 (5 bases). The germline gives CDR1 SSHAT, CDR2 FNYEAQ (reference sequence). The CDR3 has 14 amino acids. CDR3 DNA sequence: TGTGCTAGCAGCTTAGGACGGGGTATCGACGAGCAGTACTTC. This encodes CASSLGRGIDEQYF.

CDR3 sequence reads: CATSMGQGVGGEQYF. CDR3 coding DNA: TGTGCCACCAGCATGGGACAGGGGGTGGGTGGAGAGCAGTACTTC. J is TRBJ2-5 and V is TRBV15; 11 bases agree with TRBD1. CDR1 is LNHNV and CDR2 is YYDKDF in the germline V gene (reference sequence). J lost 11 bases, V lost 4 bases, and 12 bases had no gene match. This CDR3 contains 15 residues.

V and J are TRBV30 and TRBJ2-5; 12 positions match TRBD1. The J call is uncertain, as TRBJ2-7 better fits the DNA end. The CDR3 is 16 residues long. Germline-derived CDR1 and CDR2 are GTSNPN and SVGIG (reference sequence). CDR3 loop: CAWSVSGTGGWDEQYF. The CDR3 nucleotides are TGTGCCTGGAGTGTATCCGGGACAGGGGGCTGGGACGAGCAGTACTTC.

The V gene is TRBV29-1, the J gene TRBJ1-2; 10 bases line up with TRBD1. Losses at the gene ends were 3 bases for V and 6 bases for J; bases not matched to a gene: 7. This CDR3 region has 14 residues. Per germline, CDR1 SQVTM and CDR2 ANQGSEA. The CDR3 sequence is CSVERETGGDGYTF. The CDR3 nucleotides read TGCAGCGTTGAGAGAGAGACAGGGGGCGATGGCTACACCTTC.

The gene calls are TRBV6-1 and TRBJ1-4; D not resolved. CDR1 and CDR2 from the germline V gene are MNHNS and SASEGT. The CDR3 sequence is 18 residues long. V was trimmed by 4 bases and J by 0 bases, leaving 18 bases between them. DNA for the CDR3: TGTGCCAGCAGTGCCTCGGTTCCCAGGAAGACAACTAATGAAAAACTGTTTTTT. This codes for CASSASVPRKTTNEKLFF.

The chain carries TRBV28 and TRBJ1-4; perhaps TRBD1 as D (5 bases). The CDR3 loop spans 13 amino acids. CDR1 and CDR2 (germline): MDHEN, SYDVKM. Trimming left V 6 bases short and J 8 bases short, with 13 bases between. The CDR3 region is CASRSGTREKLFF. CDR3 nucleotide sequence: TGTGCCAGCAGGAGCGGGACTCGAGAAAAACTGTTTTTT.

V is TRBV7-2 and J is TRBJ2-4; D not certain. CDR1 and CDR2 from the germline V gene are SGHTA and FQGNSA. Between the trimmed V and J ends, which lost 0 bases and 1 base, there was a span of 4 bases. The CDR3 is made up of 14 amino acids. Written as DNA, the CDR3 is TGTGCCAGCAGCTTAGCGCAGGCCAAAAACATTCAGTACTTC. Translating it yields CASSLAQAKNIQYF. The complete variable domain, with remaining parts taken from reference TRBV7-2 and TRBJ2-4, reads GAGVSQSPSNKVTEKGKDVELRCDPISGHTALYWYRQSLGQGLEFLIYFQGNSAPDKSGLPSDRFSAERTGGSVSTLTIQRTQQEDSAVYLCASSLAQAKNIQYFGAGTRLSVL.

This chain uses TRBV12-3 or TRBV12-4 with TRBJ2-5; 9 bases line up with TRBD1. The J call is doubtful: the DNA matches TRBJ2-7 better. This CDR3 has 14 residues. The CDR3 bases are TGTGCCAGCAGTTCCCGACAGGGGGGCAACGAGCAGTACTTC. It yields the protein CASSSRQGGNEQYF.

The V and J genes are TRBV15 and TRBJ1-2; 10 bases match TRBD1. V lost 1 base, J lost 6 bases, and 2 bases stayed unmatched. Germline V gene data show CDR1 as LNHNV and CDR2 as YYDKDF (reference sequence). This CDR3 is built from 14 residues. The CDR3 DNA reads TGTGCCACCAGCAGAGCGGGGACAGGGGATGGCTACACCTTC. Protein product: CATSRAGTGDGYTF.